Each of the 24 T cell receptor beta chains below was sequenced from the same sample in a study of Graves' ophthalmopathy and Graves' hyperthyroidism (dated by TCRdb to between 2018 and 2020). Instrument on record: Illumina HiSeq 2000. TCR beta CDR3 regions were amplified from RNA transcripts for repertoire sequencing. The first round was an RT-PCR using HTBI primers with the Qiagen OneStep RT-PCR kit, and this first round was followed by a second-round multiplex PCR, then size selection and purification. The public reads were quality trimmed at Q25 with fastp and then assembled into clones with MiXCR by TCRdb, keeping productive beta chains. Here each entry gathers all rows of one CDR3 protein and keeps the most common genes and DNA. The sample includes 200,000 to 250,000 distinct CDR3 sequences, with roughly 21% observed a single time. Roughly 42% of the sample belongs to the ten largest clones.

Input material: peripheral blood. These receptors were obtained from a woman between 50 and 59 years old with Graves' ophthalmopathy. Donor details come from another sample of the same person, matched by shared clones.

There are many counts of this clonotype. The chain joins TRBV28 to TRBJ2-7; TRBD1 agrees at 10 bases. Germline values: CDR1 MDHEN, CDR2 SYDVKM. The J segment lost 3 bases and the V segment lost 4 bases, leaving 6 bases of the junction unmatched. CDR3 length: 15 amino acids. CDR3 nucleotides: TGTGCCAGCAGTTCCGGACAGGGGGATAACTACGAGCAGTACTTC. This translates into CASSSGQGDNYEQYF.

This clonotype was counted many times. The chain carries TRBV30 and TRBJ1-5, with D possibly TRBD1 on 6 matching bases. Deletions cut 2 bases from V and 0 bases from J, with 11 bases between. Germline V gives CDR1 GTSNPN, CDR2 SVGIG (reference sequence). CDR3 length: 15 amino acids. CDR3 amino acids: CAWSQDSYSNQPQHF. CDR3 nucleotide sequence: TGTGCCTGGAGTCAGGACAGCTATAGCAATCAGCCCCAGCATTTT. Together with reference TRBV30 and TRBJ1-5, the CDR3 gives the full variable domain: SQTIHQWPATLVQPVGSPLSLECTVEGTSNPNLYWYRQAAGRGLQLLFYSVGIGQISSEVPQNLSASRPQDRQFILSSKKLLLSDSGFYLCAWSQDSYSNQPQHFGDGTRLSIL.

This clonotype was detected only a few times. V usage is TRBV3-1 and J usage is TRBJ1-2, with a weak D call TRBD1 (6 bases). The germline V gene has CDR1 LGHDT and CDR2 YNNKEL (reference sequence). This CDR3 is built from 16 residues. V dropped 3 bases and J dropped 2 bases, with 16 bases sitting between them. The CDR3 DNA is TGTGCCAGCAGCCAGGGGGGCGGGCAGGCGAACTATGGCTACACCTTC. Protein sequence: CASSQGGGQANYGYTF.

On this clonotype: A read error may account for a junction end that differs from germline. This chain uses TRBV28 with TRBJ2-7; TRBD1 matches 9 bases. Germline V gene data show CDR1 as MDHEN and CDR2 as SYDVKM. The CDR3 extends over 13 amino acids. The CDR3 region has the DNA TGTGCCATCAGTAGGGACAGGGAGTACGAGCAGTACTTC. It encodes CAISRDREYEQYF.

This clonotype has at least ten counts. This chain joins TRBV19 and TRBJ2-7; the match to TRBD2 covers 7 bases. The CDR3 is made up of 13 amino acids. Unmatched junction bases numbered 11, after V lost 9 bases and J lost 6 bases. CDR1 LNHDA and CDR2 SQIVND come from the germline V gene (reference sequence). For the CDR3, the DNA is TGTGCCAGCGGGGGGACGGGTGGGAGCGAGCAGTACTTC. This sequence encodes CASGGTGGSEQYF.

This clonotype was found many times. The V gene is TRBV20-1, the J gene TRBJ2-6; D not certain. The CDR3 covers 14 residues. V shed 3 bases and J shed 4 bases, with 10 bases lying between them. Germline values: CDR1 DFQATT, CDR2 SNEGSKA (reference sequence). CDR3 in DNA: TGCAGTGCTAGGAAATTGAGGGGGGCCAACGTCCTGACTTTC. Protein: CSARKLRGANVLTF.

This clonotype has at least ten counts. The chain is built from TRBV28 and TRBJ1-1, with D possibly TRBD1 on 6 matching bases. V lost 1 base to trimming and J lost 11 bases, with 11 bases between them. Germline loops: CDR1 MDHEN, CDR2 SYDVKM. CDR3 size: 12 residues. CDR3 nucleotide sequence: TGTGCCAGCAGTTTATTAGGGGGTAGGGCTTTCTTT. Its protein is CASSLLGGRAFF. Using reference TRBV28 and TRBJ1-1 for the parts outside the CDR3, the full variable domain is DVKVTQSSRYLVKRTGEKVFLECVQDMDHENMFWYRQDPGLGLRLIYFSYDVKMKEKGDIPEGYSVSREKKERFSLILESASTNQTSMYLCASSLLGGRAFFGQGTRLTVV.

This clonotype was counted at least ten times. This chain joins TRBV11-1 and TRBJ2-7, with a weak D call TRBD1 (5 bases). CDR3 length: 12 residues. In germline, CDR1 is SGHAT, CDR2 FQDESV (reference sequence). The germline V and J ends were trimmed by 8 bases and 4 bases, with 12 bases remaining between them. As DNA, the CDR3 is TGTGCCAGCTCCCGGAAGGGGTACGAGCAGTACTTC. It specifies CASSRKGYEQYF.

This clonotype was picked up a small number of times. This chain uses TRBV12-3 or TRBV12-4 with TRBJ2-1; 8 bases agree with TRBD1. The CDR3 loop spans 16 amino acids. V lost 5 bases, J lost 10 bases, and 16 bases stayed unmatched. CDR3 DNA: TGTGCCAGCAGTCCCCACATAGACAGGGGTCTAGGGGAGCAGTTCTTC. This translates into CASSPHIDRGLGEQFF.

This clonotype was detected ten times or more. The chain couples TRBV15 to TRBJ1-2; D call uncertain. CDR1 and CDR2 from the germline V gene are LNHNV and YYDKDF (reference sequence). This CDR3 comprises 13 residues. V was shortened by 5 bases and J by 8 bases, with 15 bases between the two germline ends. In DNA form, the CDR3 reads TGTGCCACCAGCCAGGACGGGGTTGGCGGCTACACCTTC. This gives the protein CATSQDGVGGYTF.

This clonotype occurred many times. This chain uses TRBV6-1 with TRBJ2-7, with D hard to call. The CDR3 length is 14 residues. The germline V and J ends were trimmed by 10 bases and 6 bases, with 22 bases remaining between them. Germline values: CDR1 MNHNS, CDR2 SASEGT. The CDR3 coding sequence is TGTGCCACCTACCCCCCTCCCCCAGGTAGCGAGCAGTACTTC. Protein sequence: CATYPPPPGSEQYF.

In its sample, this clonotype was seen many times. The chain recombines TRBV6-1 with TRBJ1-5, with D maybe TRBD1 (6 bases). The V gene lost 7 bases and the J gene lost 1 base, with 11 bases spanning the gap. Germline assignment: CDR1 MNHNS and CDR2 SASEGT. The length of the CDR3 is 14 residues. The CDR3 DNA is TGTGCCAGCAAGGGGGGGGGGAGCAATCAGCCCCAGCATTTT. It yields the protein CASKGGGSNQPQHF.

V is TRBV20-1 and J is TRBJ2-3, with D tentatively TRBD2 (6 bases). Germline-derived CDR1 and CDR2 are DFQATT and SNEGSKA (reference sequence). This CDR3 comprises 14 residues. Deletions cut 6 bases from V and 4 bases from J, with 17 bases between. CDR3 protein: CSAPLAGTADTQYF. Written as DNA, the CDR3 is TGCAGTGCCCCACTGGCGGGAACCGCAGATACGCAGTATTTT.

This clonotype was recorded at least ten times. This rearrangement joins TRBV5-1 to TRBJ2-7; 7 nucleotides agree with TRBD1. The CDR3 consists of 15 residues. The germline CDR1 and CDR2 sequences are SGHRS and YFSETQ. V shed 4 bases and J 1 base; nucleotides not matched to a gene: 8. The CDR3 is CASSPEQGWSYEQYF. In DNA form, the CDR3 reads TGCGCCAGCAGCCCAGAACAGGGGTGGTCCTACGAGCAGTACTTC.

This clonotype appeared many times. The chain carries TRBV6-5 and TRBJ2-5; the match to TRBD1 covers 10 bases. The V segment lost 8 bases and the J segment 4 bases; nucleotides outside the gene matches: 7. CDR1 and CDR2 from the germline V gene are MNHEY and SVGAGI. The CDR3 has 14 amino acids. The CDR3 reads CASRIDRGRETQYF. CDR3 DNA sequence: TGTGCCAGCCGTATCGACAGGGGGCGAGAGACCCAGTACTTC.

This clonotype came up many times. The chain uses TRBV6-5 and TRBJ1-2; D is uncertain. CDR1 is MNHEY, CDR2 SVGAGI, per germline. The CDR3 has 13 amino acids. Trimming removed 2 bases from V and 6 bases from J, with 10 bases in between. CDR3 region: CASSYTSIDGYTF. Here the CDR3 DNA reads TGTGCCAGCAGTTACACGTCAATTGATGGCTACACCTTC.

This clonotype was recorded many times. The chain employs TRBV7-9 and TRBJ1-1; tentative D call: TRBD1 (5 bases). The V gene lost 8 bases and the J gene lost 4 bases, with 14 bases spanning the gap. The germline V gene has CDR1 SEHNR and CDR2 FQNEAQ (reference sequence). The CDR3 totals 13 residues. As DNA, the CDR3 is TGTGCCAGCGCATGGGGGGAGGGCACTGAAGCTTTCTTT. Translated, it gives CASAWGEGTEAFF.

This clonotype was seen at least ten times. V and J are TRBV12-3 or TRBV12-4 and TRBJ1-2, with 9 positions matching TRBD1. V lost 6 bases and J lost 7; bases outside the gene matches: 6. This CDR3 contains 13 residues. The DNA of the CDR3 is TGTGCCAGCAGGGACAGGGGTTCAGTTGGCTACACCTTC. Residues: CASRDRGSVGYTF.

This clonotype was seen more than once but under ten times. This rearrangement joins TRBV20-1 to TRBJ2-5; D might be TRBD2 (5 bases). V shed 6 bases and J shed 0 bases, with 17 bases lying between them. CDR1 and CDR2 (germline): DFQATT, SNEGSKA (reference sequence). The CDR3 has 15 amino acids. CDR3 sequence reads: CSARSPAEYQETQYF. The CDR3 bases are TGCAGTGCGAGGTCCCCAGCGGAGTACCAAGAGACCCAGTACTTC.

Many counts were recorded for this clonotype. This chain connects TRBV28 to TRBJ1-2; TRBD1 might be the D (6 bases). V was cut by 8 bases and J by 3 bases, with 22 bases left in between. The CDR3 contains 16 residues. CDR1 and CDR2 from the germline V gene are MDHEN and SYDVKM. In DNA form, the CDR3 reads TGTGCCAGCGCTACGGCAGGGGAGTGGGTAGACTATGGCTACACCTTC. Translation gives CASATAGEWVDYGYTF.

The sample holds many counts of this clonotype. The CDR3 DNA sequence: TGTGCCAGCAGCCCCGCAGCGTATGGCTACACCTTC. Its translation: CASSPAAYGYTF. The chain combines TRBV28 with TRBJ1-2, with D uncertain. Looked up from germline, CDR1 is MDHEN and CDR2 is SYDVKM. CDR3 length equals 12 residues. V was shortened by 6 bases and J by 5 bases, with 10 bases between the two germline ends.

The table lists this clonotype with many counts. The chain couples TRBV10-3 to TRBJ1-5; TRBD1 matches 8 bases. The CDR3 covers 15 residues. The germline V gene encodes CDR1 ENHRY and CDR2 SYGVKD. J lost 2 bases, V lost 6 bases, and 6 bases had no gene match. The CDR3 loop is CAISPSDRGNQPQHF. In DNA form, the CDR3 reads TGTGCCATCAGCCCCTCGGACAGGGGCAATCAGCCCCAGCATTTT.

This clonotype has ten or more counts. J is TRBJ2-7 and V is TRBV6-5; no clear D. Germline loops: CDR1 MNHEY, CDR2 SVGAGI. The CDR3 is 13 residues long. V shed 4 bases and J shed 9 bases, with 16 bases lying between them. As DNA, the CDR3 is TGTGCCAGCAGTTCTCCTGGGATAGTTGCGCAGTACTTC. Protein product: CASSSPGIVAQYF.

Many counts were recorded for this clonotype. This chain uses TRBV6-1 with TRBJ2-4; 7 nucleotides match TRBD1. The CDR3 is 14 amino acids. Germline CDR1 MNHNS, CDR2 SASEGT. V shed 7 bases, J shed 4 bases, and the junction held 7 bases outside the gene matches. The CDR3 region has the DNA TGTGCCAGCATGCGTAGGGACAGTAAAAACATTCAGTACTTC. Translating it yields CASMRRDSKNIQYF.